The 3 T cell receptor beta chains presented below share a single source sample, sequenced in a study of blood T cells in healthy people across ages. Combining a sample-barcoded 5' primer with a J-beta primer mix, a second PCR ran for about 6 to 12 cycles. One entry per CDR3 protein results from TCRdb running MiXCR on the 5' RACE reads. This sample has a few hundred thousand distinct CDR3 sequences, with 25% to 35% found just once. The same data also contributed to another study, on T cells of mothers and their children.

Material: blood. These receptors came from a boy under 10 years old in good health.

This clonotype was detected only a few times. The chain links TRBV16 to TRBJ1-2; perhaps TRBD1 as D (5 bases). The V gene's germline CDR1 is KGHSY and CDR2 FQNENV. This CDR3 is 15 amino acids long. V gave up 3 bases and J gave up 4 bases, with 15 bases separating them. For the CDR3, the DNA is TGTGCCAGCAGCCAGTCATGGGGGTTAGGCTATGGCTACACCTTC. It yields the protein CASSQSWGLGYGYTF.

The V gene is TRBV12-3 or TRBV12-4, the J gene TRBJ1-2; D is ambiguous. The ends were cut back, 3 bases at V and 3 bases at J, with 5 bases in the middle. The CDR3 is 12 residues long. The CDR3 nucleotides read TGTGCCAGCAGTTTTGGCGACTATGGCTACACCTTC. Its protein is CASSFGDYGYTF.

This clonotype was seen more than once but under ten times. The rearrangement uses TRBV21-1 and TRBJ1-1. TRBV21-1 is given as a pseudogene. This CDR3 has 14 amino acids. The CDR3 coding sequence is TGTGCCAGCAGCAATAAGGACATGAACACTGAAGCTTTCTTT. Encoded protein: CASSNKDMNTEAFF.